The rows below give T cell receptor beta chains drawn from one sample of a study of neurological immune-mediated disorders. TCRdb ran MiXCR on the 5' RACE reads and lists one entry per CDR3 protein. The data show about 55,000 distinct CDR3 sequences, 4% seen once. Material: CD4+ T cells from blood. The receptors stem from a middle-aged woman with multiple sclerosis. CDR3s include the opening cysteine and the closing phenylalanine or tryptophan. The order of the fields is D gene, V gene, CDR3 protein. A D gene is named only where the DNA matches it firmly.

>.|TRBV6-1
CASGLTIYEQYF
>TRBD2|TRBV2
CASSALAGGPYEQYF
>.|TRBV11-2
CASNEGWMNTEAFF
>.|TRBV12-3/TRBV12-4
CASSFPNGDQPQHF
>.|TRBV20-1
CSVLVRGGYEQYF
>.|TRBV6-5
CASSYSLAGGYTF
>.|TRBV13
CASSPNAGRWTDTQYF
>.|TRBV12-3/TRBV12-4
CASSLQQGHSYEQYF
>.|TRBV7-6
CASRDWVETQYF
>TRBD1|TRBV15
CATSRGQVTDTQYF
>.|TRBV10-2
CASSEWGSTRTDEQYF
>TRBD2|TRBV12-3/TRBV12-4
CASTFSGGADTGELFF
>TRBD2|TRBV6-5
CASTSPWGGTQYF
>TRBD1|TRBV5-1
CASSLQGEATGELFF
>TRBD2|TRBV6-6
CASSYSLAGRKTQETQYF
>.|TRBV21-1
CASSTGGPFNYEQFF
>.|TRBV5-1
CASSLTGTLGETQYF
>TRBD1|TRBV12-3/TRBV12-4
CASSYSGQETYEQYF
>TRBD1|TRBV12-3/TRBV12-4
CASSFGTGVNEQFF
>.|TRBV7-9
CASSFWLALLSTDTQYF
>.|TRBV11-2
CASSEAGGNQPQHF
>TRBD1|TRBV29-1
CSVIPGQKETQYF
>.|TRBV10-3
CAISEFGAFNSPLHF
>.|TRBV29-1
CSAGRQNTEAFF
>.|TRBV7-2
CASSLRRGQPQHF
>.|TRBV10-3
CAISEQFAASNQPQHF
>.|TRBV3-1
CASSQESARGYTF
>.|TRBV18
CASSPLTENTEAFF
>.|TRBV7-9
CASSLLRLHTGELFF
>.|TRBV7-2
CASSATGMGEKLFF
>TRBD1|TRBV29-1
CSVRDRGLDYGYTF
>.|TRBV29-1
CSVGRLADTQYF
>.|TRBV7-2
CASSLDPRGGEQYF
>TRBD1|TRBV27
CASSRRGLYNEQFF
>.|TRBV2
CASSAFLDSTGELFF
>.|TRBV12-3/TRBV12-4
CASSFWQGYNEQFF
>.|TRBV5-1
CASSFGGGDTEAFF
>.|TRBV5-1
CASSPRLTGVGDNEQFF
>TRBD2|TRBV5-8
CASSLGTTRTDTQYF
>.|TRBV5-1
CASSQGGEVGYNEQFF
>.|TRBV27
CASSSQGPSYNEQFF
>TRBD1|TRBV7-2
CASSPSTGTYYGYTF
>TRBD1|TRBV6-6
CASSYSRFTGGTEAFF
>.|TRBV10-2
CARPWVGCYTF
>.|TRBV5-1
CASKTSPTGGTGELFF
>TRBD1|TRBV7-8
CASSLHETGVYEQYF
>TRBD1|TRBV11-2
CASSLTGDNSPLHF
>TRBD2|TRBV14
CASSQGRLAGAGELFF
>.|TRBV20-1
CSARDWERLNQPQHF
>.|TRBV27
CASSLTKKNIQYF
>TRBD1|TRBV6-6
CASSTRDSDSPLHF
>TRBD2|TRBV6-1
CASSEPGTSGGNEQFF
>.|TRBV20-1
CSASGGNTEAFF
>TRBD2|TRBV7-9
CASKPWGGVGEQFF
>TRBD1|TRBV6-5
CASSYRGTGPYEQYF
>TRBD1|TRBV19
CASRPTGESYNEQFF
>.|TRBV10-3
CAISETTATNYGYTF